This T cell receptor (beta chain) is drawn from a study of T-cell reconstitution after alpha-beta-depleted transplantation in children. General study results and limits: Surviving thymic progenitors and recipient T cells were the source of high TCRbeta diversity at day 60 in some patients. T cells produced anew were the main source of T-cell counts and diversity one year after transplant. Alpha-beta T cells about two months after transplant reportedly derived from several hundred expanded graft clones.

This clonotype was found many times. What it recognizes is unknown. As it was prepared, the TCRbeta library received unique molecular identifiers. TCRdb re-called the PCR reads with MiXCR, one entry per CDR3 protein. This table holds around 450,000 distinct CDR3 sequences, under 12% found once. V was pared by 4 bases and J by 3 bases, with 6 bases of the junction left unmatched. Germline CDR1 is SGHTA and CDR2 is FQGNSA. The CDR3 is made up of 15 amino acids. V usage is TRBV7-2 and J usage is TRBJ1-5; 7 nucleotides align to TRBD1. The sequences come from PBMCs, collected before TCRalphabeta/CD19-depleted stem cell transplant. This clonotype was sampled from a child aged 2-9 years with inherited bone marrow failure, due to receive a stem cell transplant. CDR3 sequence: CASSSAGTDNQPQHF. The DNA for the CDR3 is TGTGCCAGCAGCTCGGCCGGGACAGACAATCAGCCCCAGCATTTT.